The 28 T cell receptor beta chains listed next were all sequenced from one sample in a study of T cell responses to AZD1222 COVID-19 vaccine. Data came from immunoSEQ multiplex PCR; TCRdb stores just in-frame clones and leaves some out. Here the sample spans around 110,000 clones, around nine tenths being singletons. The sample here was peripheral blood, taken 28 days after the second AZD1222 dose. Source of these receptors: an adult who received the AZD1222 COVID-19 vaccine.

The CDR3 region has the DNA TGTGCCTGGAGTCGGAGGGACAGGGAAATTGAGCCCCAGCATTTT. This encodes CAWSRRDREIEPQHF. The rearrangement joins TRBV30 to TRBJ1-5, with 9 bases that match TRBD1. The junction had 10 bases not matched to a gene; V was cut back by 2 bases and J by 8 bases. From germline, CDR1 is GTSNPN and CDR2 SVGIG (reference sequence). The length of the CDR3 is 15 residues.

The chain uses TRBV28 and TRBJ2-2; TRBD1 might be the D (6 bases). V dropped 5 bases and J dropped 2 bases, with 15 bases sitting between them. The CDR3 totals 16 residues. The V gene's germline CDR1 is MDHEN and CDR2 SYDVKM. The CDR3 sequence is CASSTPGQKNTGELFF. Here the CDR3 DNA reads TGTGCCAGCAGTACTCCGGGACAAAAAAACACCGGGGAGCTGTTTTTT.

The J gene is TRBJ2-7, the V gene TRBV12-3 or TRBV12-4; tentative D call: TRBD2 (5 bases). Trimming cost V 5 bases and J 3 bases, with 8 bases left between them. CDR3 length: 12 amino acids. CDR3 protein: CASSPTSYEQYF. The CDR3 region has the DNA TGTGCCAGCAGTCCCACTAGCTACGAGCAGTACTTC.

The CDR3 loop reads CSVRDSGNTIYF. The CDR3 bases are TGCAGCGTTCGTGACTCTGGAAACACCATATATTTT. V is TRBV29-1 and J is TRBJ1-3; D call uncertain. With 5 bases removed from V and 0 bases from J, the gap between germline ends came to 5 bases. This CDR3 comprises 12 residues. Germline CDR1 SQVTM, CDR2 ANQGSEA.

The V call is TRBV29-1, the J call TRBJ1-1; TRBD1 is a possible D gene (5 bases). This CDR3 is built from 13 residues. Trimming stripped 6 bases from V and 5 bases from J, with 16 bases between. Germline CDR1 is SQVTM and CDR2 is ANQGSEA. CDR3 DNA sequence: TGCAGCGTGGCCCGGATGGAGGGGACTGAAGCTTTCTTT. As protein: CSVARMEGTEAFF. The whole variable domain, remainder taken from reference TRBV29-1 and TRBJ1-1, is SAVISQKPSRDICQRGTSLTIQCQVDSQVTMMFWYRQQPGQSLTLIATANQGSEATYESGFVIDKFPISRPNLTFSTLTVSNMSPEDSSIYLCSVARMEGTEAFFGQGTRLTVV.

The V and J genes are TRBV10-3 and TRBJ1-2; 10 positions match TRBD1. With V trimmed by 4 bases and J by 8 bases, 13 bases remained unmatched. CDR1 and CDR2 (germline): ENHRY, SYGVKD. The CDR3 spans 16 residues. The CDR3 DNA reads as TGTGCCATCAGTGCGAGGCAGGACAGGGGGTATGAAGGCTACACCTTC. Its translation is CAISARQDRGYEGYTF.

This chain's CDR3 is CAWSSGLNRATEAFF. In nucleotides, the CDR3 is TGTGCCTGGAGTTCTGGACTCAATAGGGCCACTGAAGCTTTCTTT. The chain couples TRBV30 to TRBJ1-1; D uncertain. Per the germline V gene, CDR1 is GTSNPN and CDR2 is SVGIG (reference sequence). CDR3 length: 15 residues. Trimming pared 2 bases from V and 4 bases from J, leaving 17 bases between.

CDR3 amino acids: CASSRTGVGYGYTF. The DNA of the CDR3 is TGTGCCAGTAGTCGGACAGGGGTTGGATATGGCTACACCTTC. The rearrangement links TRBV19 to TRBJ1-2, with TRBD1 identical over 9 bases. The length of the CDR3 is 14 residues. Losses at the gene ends were 5 bases for V and 5 bases for J; bases not matched to a gene: 6. Per the germline V gene, CDR1 is LNHDA and CDR2 is SQIVND (reference sequence).

The chain links TRBV5-6 to TRBJ1-2; tentatively, D is TRBD1 (6 bases). Per the germline V gene, CDR1 is SGHDT and CDR2 is YYEEEE. The CDR3 contains 14 residues. V lost 4 bases and J lost 8, with 18 bases in between. The CDR3 nucleotides read TGTGCCAGCAGCCCCGTCCGAGGGGGTGGGGGCTACACCTTC. Residues: CASSPVRGGGGYTF.

The rearrangement links TRBV7-9 to TRBJ2-3, with D possibly being TRBD1 (6 bases). V was trimmed by 3 bases and J by 4 bases, leaving 11 bases between them. Germline CDR1 is SEHNR and CDR2 is FQNEAQ (reference sequence). This CDR3 region has 14 residues. CDR3 nucleotide sequence: TGTGCCAGCAGCTTCAGGGGAGACGCAGATACGCAGTATTTT. This sequence encodes CASSFRGDADTQYF.

The rearrangement joins TRBV4-2 to TRBJ2-7; D call uncertain. V dropped 8 bases and J dropped 3 bases, with 17 bases sitting between them. This CDR3 spans 14 amino acids. In germline, CDR1 is LGHNA, CDR2 YNFKEQ. This CDR3 reads CASRSPGQVYEQYF. The CDR3 DNA reads as TGTGCCAGCCGCTCACCCGGGCAAGTCTACGAGCAGTACTTC.

This clone occurred a few times. The rearrangement links TRBV20-1 to TRBJ1-4; D uncertain. This CDR3 is 12 amino acids long. Germline V gene data show CDR1 as DFQATT and CDR2 as SNEGSKA (reference sequence). The ends were cut back, 5 bases at V and 3 bases at J, with 7 bases in the middle. As DNA, the CDR3 is TGCAGTGCTCGTGGACCTAATGAAAAACTGTTTTTT. Encoded protein: CSARGPNEKLFF.

The chain is built from TRBV5-6 and TRBJ1-1; 7 bases line up with TRBD1. With V trimmed by 1 base and J by 2 bases, 8 bases remained unmatched. This CDR3 has 16 residues. CDR1 and CDR2 from the germline V gene are SGHDT and YYEEEE. This CDR3 is CASSLKGSGGNTEAFF. CDR3 nucleotides: TGTGCCAGCAGCTTGAAAGGTTCAGGGGGTAACACTGAAGCTTTCTTT.

As for this clone: Other DNA variants within this sample encode the same CDR3. The CDR3 is CASSLGGTGNTIYF. The CDR3 DNA follows: TGTGCCAGCAGCTTGGGGGGGACCGGAAACACCATATATTTT. The rearrangement uses TRBV7-2 and TRBJ1-3; D is perhaps TRBD1 (5 bases). The V gene lost 3 bases and the J gene lost 4 bases, with 10 bases spanning the gap. Per germline, CDR1 SGHTA and CDR2 FQGNSA. The CDR3 runs 14 residues.

DNA for the CDR3: TGTGCCAGCAGCTTAGGAGGGACAGAAATCCAAGAGACCCAGTACTTC. Translating it yields CASSLGGTEIQETQYF. This chain uses TRBV7-9 with TRBJ2-5; 7 bases match TRBD1. Looked up from germline, CDR1 is SEHNR and CDR2 is FQNEAQ (reference sequence). The CDR3 runs 16 residues. J was trimmed by 1 base and V by 1 base; bases with no gene match: 6. Together with reference TRBV7-9 and TRBJ2-5, the CDR3 gives the full variable domain: DTGVSQNPRHKITKRGQNVTFRCDPISEHNRLYWYRQTLGQGPEFLTYFQNEAQLEKSRLLSDRFSAERPKGSFSTLEIQRTEQGDSAMYLCASSLGGTEIQETQYFGPGTRLLVL.

CDR3 residues: CASSESGLATREKLFF. For the CDR3, the DNA is TGCGCCAGCAGTGAGTCGGGGTTGGCCACTCGAGAAAAACTGTTTTTT. The chain combines TRBV10-2 with TRBJ1-4; D not certain. This CDR3 has 16 residues. V was clipped by 0 bases and J by 8 bases, with 16 bases between them. The germline gives CDR1 WSHSY, CDR2 SAAADI.

This chain links TRBV7-3 with TRBJ2-7; TRBD1 is a possible D gene (6 bases). In germline, CDR1 is SGHTA, CDR2 FQGTGA. The CDR3 is 14 residues long. Trimming took off 4 bases at V and 2 bases at J, with 12 bases between the two ends. Here the CDR3 DNA reads TGTGCCAGCAGCTCCGGGACAACTACCTACGAGCAGTACTTC. Residues: CASSSGTTTYEQYF.

The genes are TRBV30 and TRBJ1-1; 10 positions match TRBD1. The V gene end was trimmed by 0 bases and the J gene end by 4 bases; junction bases not matched to a gene: 5. The V gene's germline CDR1 is GTSNPN and CDR2 SVGIG (reference sequence). The CDR3 consists of 15 residues. The CDR3 protein is CAWSVLGQGFTEAFF. The CDR3 region has the DNA TGTGCCTGGAGTGTATTGGGACAGGGGTTCACTGAAGCTTTCTTT.

This chain links TRBV12-3 or TRBV12-4 with TRBJ1-1; D uncertain. The V end lost 5 bases, the J end lost 4 bases, and 5 bases lay between the germline ends. This CDR3 has 11 amino acids. CDR3 coding DNA: TGTGCCAGCAGTCAAAGCACTGAAGCTTTCTTT. This translates into CASSQSTEAFF.

This chain connects TRBV29-1 to TRBJ1-2; D remains unclear. Germline CDR1 and CDR2: SQVTM and ANQGSEA. V was clipped by 5 bases and J by 3 bases, with 13 bases between them. There are 13 residues in the CDR3. In DNA, the CDR3 is TGCAGCGTTCCCAGCTGGGCGGACTATGGCTACACCTTC. Translation gives CSVPSWADYGYTF.

This clone was detected a few times. The genes are TRBV28 and TRBJ2-1, with a possible D match to TRBD2 (6 bases). Deletions cut 5 bases from V and 12 bases from J, with 17 bases between. Germline V gene data show CDR1 as MDHEN and CDR2 as SYDVKM. The CDR3 is 13 amino acids. CDR3 amino acids: CASSPPPGGPQFF. The CDR3 region has the DNA TGTGCCAGCAGTCCACCCCCCGGAGGGCCGCAGTTCTTC. The full variable domain, in which reference TRBV28 and TRBJ2-1 provide the parts outside the CDR3, is DVKVTQSSRYLVKRTGEKVFLECVQDMDHENMFWYRQDPGLGLRLIYFSYDVKMKEKGDIPEGYSVSREKKERFSLILESASTNQTSMYLCASSPPPGGPQFFGPGTRLTVL.

The genes are TRBV28 and TRBJ1-4; D uncertain. The ends were cut back, 7 bases at V and 8 bases at J, with 14 bases in the middle. Germline CDR1 MDHEN, CDR2 SYDVKM. This CDR3 has 13 residues. The CDR3 DNA follows: TGTGCCAGCAACACCCAGTTCGGAGAAAAACTGTTTTTT. It encodes CASNTQFGEKLFF.

The CDR3 coding sequence is TGCGCCAGCAGCGACACAGGGGGCGGCAATCAGCCCCAGCATTTT. This encodes CASSDTGGGNQPQHF. This rearrangement joins TRBV5-1 to TRBJ1-5; 9 bases match TRBD1. Per the germline V gene, CDR1 is SGHRS and CDR2 is YFSETQ. V lost 4 bases and J lost 2; bases outside the gene matches: 4. This CDR3 region has 15 residues.

The rearrangement links TRBV5-1 to TRBJ1-2, with 8 bases identical to TRBD1. Germline V gene data show CDR1 as SGHRS and CDR2 as YFSETQ. CDR3 length: 15 residues. With V trimmed by 0 bases and J by 7 bases, 8 bases remained unmatched. CDR3: CASSLAGQGARGYTF. CDR3 coding DNA: TGCGCCAGCAGCTTGGCCGGGCAGGGGGCCCGTGGCTACACCTTC.

V usage is TRBV3-1 (or the pseudogene TRBV3-2) and J usage is TRBJ1-1; D is undetermined. Trimming took 2 bases from V and 8 from J, leaving 9 bases between them. CDR1 and CDR2 (germline): LGHDT, YNNKEL (reference sequence). This CDR3 is 12 amino acids long. The CDR3 is CASSQSVFEAFF. The CDR3 bases are TGTGCCAGCAGCCAATCTGTATTCGAAGCTTTCTTT.

This sequence joins TRBV9 and TRBJ2-1, with 8 bases aligning to TRBD2. The CDR3 has 15 residues. The germline V gene encodes CDR1 SGDLS and CDR2 YYNGEE. V was pared by 4 bases and J by 4 bases, with 7 bases of the junction left unmatched. CDR3 loop: CASSPRTSLYNEQFF. The DNA for the CDR3 is TGTGCCAGCAGCCCAAGGACTAGCCTATACAATGAGCAGTTCTTC.

V usage is TRBV10-2 and J usage is TRBJ2-7; perhaps TRBD2 as D (5 bases). V lost 4 bases to trimming and J lost 3 bases, with 13 bases between them. The CDR3 is 14 amino acids. Germline lookup yields CDR1 WSHSY and CDR2 SAAADI. The DNA of the CDR3 is TGCGCCAGCAGTGTATCGGGGAGTCTCTACGAGCAGTACTTC. As protein: CASSVSGSLYEQYF.

The chain has TRBV4-2 and TRBJ1-1; D is uncertain. V gave up 2 bases and J gave up 1 base, with 11 bases separating them. The CDR3 has 15 amino acids. CDR1 LGHNA and CDR2 YNFKEQ come from the germline V gene. The DNA of the CDR3 is TGTGCCAGCAGCCAACGTCATAGGGCGAACACTGAAGCTTTCTTT. The encoded protein is CASSQRHRANTEAFF.